Listed here is a single T cell receptor beta chain. Its target is unknown. Unmatched junction bases numbered 7, after V lost 7 bases and J lost 4 bases. Germline V gives CDR1 SGHTA, CDR2 FQGNSA. This CDR3 comprises 14 residues. This record belongs to a study of cytomegalovirus exposure and HLA in healthy donors. Study-wide results and limits: By HLA locus, TCR association rates varied in a later analysis, with DRB1 showing the most and HLA-C the fewest. In an earlier analysis, about 87% or about 30%: the productive usage of most TCR beta V segments.

Vbeta (60) and Jbeta (13) primers were used in the PCR. Here immunoSEQ multiplex PCR was the method, and the copy in TCRdb shows in-frame clones only, minus some. The sample has 100,000 to 120,000 clones, less than 85% seen once; the top ten hold roughly 8%. J is TRBJ2-3 and V is TRBV7-2, with 8 bases that match TRBD1. This clonotype originated in a middle-aged man in good health and CMV-seropositive. The sequenced sample consisted of PBMCs. CDR3 sequence: CASNYQGASDTQYF. CDR3 DNA: TGTGCCAGCAACTACCAGGGGGCCTCAGATACGCAGTATTTT. The whole variable domain, filled in from reference TRBV7-2 and TRBJ2-3, reads GAGVSQSPSNKVTEKGKDVELRCDPISGHTALYWYRQSLGQGLEFLIYFQGNSAPDKSGLPSDRFSAERTGGSVSTLTIQRTQQEDSAVYLCASNYQGASDTQYFGPGTRLTVL.